This TCR beta chain was sequenced for a study of T-cell reconstitution after alpha-beta-depleted transplantation in children. It was with unique molecular identifiers that the TCRbeta library was prepared. Via MiXCR, TCRdb re-called the PCR reads, giving one row per CDR3 protein. The data show about 250,000 distinct CDR3 sequences, with under 30% seen just once and about 5% held by the top ten. The germline gives CDR1 SGDLS, CDR2 YYNGEE. This CDR3 spans 15 amino acids. Trimming removed 0 bases from V and 5 bases from J, with 14 bases in between. The rearrangement links TRBV9 to TRBJ1-2, with D uncertain. The source material was PBMCs, mostly from graft donor cells, sampled 360 days after TCRalphabeta/CD19-depleted stem cell transplant. This receptor was taken from a female patient under 10 years old who had a stem cell transplant for congenital amegakaryocytic thrombocytopenia, so the T cells may come from the graft donor. The CDR3 region is CASSVGEPRMYGYTF. The CDR3 DNA is TGTGCCAGCAGCGTAGGGGAACCCAGGATGTATGGCTACACCTTC.